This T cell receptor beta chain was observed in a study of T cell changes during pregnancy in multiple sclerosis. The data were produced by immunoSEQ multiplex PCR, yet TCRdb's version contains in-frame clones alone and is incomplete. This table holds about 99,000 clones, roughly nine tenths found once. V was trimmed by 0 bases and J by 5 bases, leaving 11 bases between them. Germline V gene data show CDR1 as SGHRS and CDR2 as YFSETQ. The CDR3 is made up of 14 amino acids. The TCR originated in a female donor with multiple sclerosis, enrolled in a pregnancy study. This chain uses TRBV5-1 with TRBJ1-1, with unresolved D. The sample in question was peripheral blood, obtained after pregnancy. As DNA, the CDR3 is TGCGCCAGCAGCTTGGGTGTTACGACTACTGAAGCTTTCTTT. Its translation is CASSLGVTTTEAFF.